This passage covers 20 T cell receptor beta chains from one sample sequenced in a study of cytomegalovirus exposure and HLA in healthy donors. 13 Jbeta primers and 60 Vbeta primers were used for the PCR. Data came from immunoSEQ multiplex PCR; TCRdb stores just in-frame clones and leaves some out. The table lists 210,000 or so clones, about 77% of them singletons, with about 0.45% in the top ten. Sequencing was performed on PBMCs. The receptors originated from a boy aged 5-17 years in good health and CMV-seronegative.

This chain links TRBV5-1 with TRBJ1-2, with 11 bases that match TRBD1. J gave up 4 bases and V 4 bases, and 9 bases lay outside the gene matches. CDR1 is SGHRS, CDR2 YFSETQ, per germline. The CDR3 loop spans 16 amino acids. CDR3 residues: CASSPGDRGIGYGYTF. CDR3 sequence (DNA): TGCGCCAGCAGCCCGGGGGACAGGGGGATTGGCTATGGCTACACCTTC.

The chain links TRBV11-3 to TRBJ1-1; D is perhaps TRBD1 (5 bases). The CDR3 is 15 residues long. Germline V gene sequence: CDR1 SGHNT, CDR2 YENEEA. The V and J ends lost 1 base and 4 bases respectively, with 13 bases between them. Here the CDR3 DNA reads TGTGCCAGCAGCTTAGGAAGCAGGGCAGGCACTGAAGCTTTCTTT. Translated: CASSLGSRAGTEAFF.

The genes are TRBV19 and TRBJ2-1, with 10 bases lining up with TRBD2. The CDR3 extends over 17 amino acids. Germline CDR1 reads LNHDA; CDR2 reads SQIVND (reference sequence). V lost 3 bases, J lost 5 bases, and 10 bases stayed unmatched. In DNA, the CDR3 is TGTGCCAGTAGTATGCAGGGCACTAGCGGGGAAGACAATGAGCAGTTCTTC. Amino acids: CASSMQGTSGEDNEQFF.

This clone was found once. This chain joins TRBV11-3 and TRBJ1-2; D remains unclear. The germline V gene encodes CDR1 SGHNT and CDR2 YENEEA. The CDR3 consists of 13 residues. The germline V and J ends were trimmed by 5 bases and 6 bases, with 13 bases remaining between them. The CDR3 nucleotides read TGTGCCAGCAGCCGTCCGGCCCAGGATGGCTACACCTTC. Protein sequence: CASSRPAQDGYTF.

This clone came up a few times. The rearrangement joins TRBV5-4 to TRBJ2-2; D remains unclear. V was shortened by 0 bases and J by 1 base, with 7 bases between the two germline ends. Germline V gene data show CDR1 as SGHNT and CDR2 as YYREEE (reference sequence). CDR3 length: 15 residues. CDR3 sequence (DNA): TGTGCCAGCAGCTTGGGGCAGGAGAACACCGGGGAGCTGTTTTTT. It translates to CASSLGQENTGELFF.

The chain couples TRBV5-1 to TRBJ2-7, with D possibly being TRBD1 (5 bases). Trimming removed 0 bases at V and 5 bases at J, with 12 bases between. CDR3 length: 14 amino acids. Germline lookup yields CDR1 SGHRS and CDR2 YFSETQ. The DNA of the CDR3 is TGCGCCAGCAGCTTGGGTCAGGGCGTAGACGAGCAGTACTTC. This encodes CASSLGQGVDEQYF.

This chain joins TRBV7-9 and TRBJ2-1; 13 bases agree with TRBD2. The junction had 16 bases not matched to a gene; V was cut back by 5 bases and J by 6 bases. The germline V gene has CDR1 SEHNR and CDR2 FQNEAQ (reference sequence). The CDR3 runs 19 residues. Here the CDR3 reads CASSAGLAGAQRPGNEQFF. CDR3 nucleotide sequence: TGTGCCAGCAGCGCTGGACTAGCGGGAGCCCAGCGGCCTGGCAATGAGCAGTTCTTC.

The chain employs TRBV9 and TRBJ1-5; 9 positions agree with TRBD1. The CDR3 length is 15 residues. Germline assignment: CDR1 SGDLS and CDR2 YYNGEE. V shed 0 bases and J 9 bases; nucleotides not matched to a gene: 7. This CDR3 reads CASSVDGQGLGPQHF. The DNA for the CDR3 is TGTGCCAGCAGCGTAGACGGACAGGGGTTAGGGCCCCAGCATTTT.

The chain joins TRBV10-3 to TRBJ2-2; unclear D gene. This CDR3 comprises 12 residues. V lost 0 bases, J lost 11 bases, and 7 bases lay in between. Germline CDR1 is ENHRY and CDR2 is SYGVKD. The DNA for the CDR3 is TGTGCCATCAGTGAGTCGTGGAGTGAGCTGTTTTTT. Translated, it gives CAISESWSELFF.

This chain connects TRBV11-2 to TRBJ1-2, with D unresolved. Germline V gene sequence: CDR1 SGHAT, CDR2 FQNNGV. V shed 4 bases and J shed 4 bases, with 4 bases lying between them. The CDR3 is 11 residues long. The DNA of the CDR3 is TGTGCCAGCAGCTCCTTCTATGGCTACACCTTC. Translating gives CASSSFYGYTF.

The chain joins TRBV5-4 to TRBJ1-2; D possibly corresponds to TRBD1 (5 bases). CDR1 and CDR2 from the germline V gene are SGHNT and YYREEE (reference sequence). V dropped 0 bases and J dropped 3 bases, with 12 bases sitting between them. CDR3 length equals 15 residues. The CDR3 DNA reads TGTGCCAGCAGCTTGGCCGTCAGGGCGGACTATGGCTACACCTTC. Its translation: CASSLAVRADYGYTF. Filled out from reference TRBV5-4 and TRBJ1-2, the complete variable domain reads ETGVTQSPTHLIKTRGQQVTLRCSSQSGHNTVSWYQQALGQGPQFIFQYYREEENGRGNFPPRFSGLQFPNYSSELNVNALELDDSALYLCASSLAVRADYGYTFGSGTRLTVV.

The chain recombines TRBV15 with TRBJ2-3, with 11 bases matching TRBD2. Trimming at V came to 1 base and at J to 2 bases, leaving 8 bases not matched to a gene. The germline V gene has CDR1 LNHNV and CDR2 YYDKDF (reference sequence). CDR3 size: 18 residues. The DNA of the CDR3 is TGTGCCACCAGCAGAGGTCTCTCTAGCGGGGGGCCCACAGATACGCAGTATTTT. It specifies CATSRGLSSGGPTDTQYF.

This clone occurred a few times. The chain couples TRBV10-3 to TRBJ1-2; D may be TRBD1 (6 bases). Germline CDR1 reads ENHRY; CDR2 reads SYGVKD. The V end lost 4 bases, the J end lost 3 bases, and 12 bases lay between the germline ends. This CDR3 is built from 14 residues. The CDR3 nucleotides are TGTGCCATCAGTGTTGCAGGGGTCGACTATGGCTACACCTTC. This codes for CAISVAGVDYGYTF.

This clone was recorded many times. The rearrangement joins TRBV6-1 to TRBJ2-4, with D hard to call. Germline V lookup: CDR1 MNHNS, CDR2 SASEGT. The CDR3 sequence is 18 residues long. The V gene lost 0 bases and the J gene lost 0 bases, with 15 bases spanning the gap. The CDR3 DNA sequence: TGTGCCAGCAGTGAAGCACGGAGAACTCCCCTAGCCAAAAACATTCAGTACTTC. Translation: CASSEARRTPLAKNIQYF.

The rearrangement joins TRBV30 to TRBJ2-2, with TRBD1 matching 9 bases. CDR1 is GTSNPN, CDR2 SVGIG, per germline (reference sequence). J gave up 2 bases and V 3 bases, and 13 bases lay outside the gene matches. The CDR3 consists of 18 residues. In nucleotides, the CDR3 is TGTGCCTGGAGGACTCGGACAGGGGCGATAATTAACACCGGGGAGCTGTTTTTT. The encoded protein is CAWRTRTGAIINTGELFF.

The rearrangement joins TRBV7-2 to TRBJ1-1; the D gene is possibly TRBD1 (5 bases). Looked up from germline, CDR1 is SGHTA and CDR2 is FQGNSA. V gave up 1 base and J gave up 5 bases, with 11 bases separating them. This CDR3 comprises 14 residues. Here the CDR3 reads CASSLVRGRTEAFF. Here the CDR3 DNA reads TGTGCCAGCAGCTTAGTGCGGGGCCGGACTGAAGCTTTCTTT. Together with reference TRBV7-2 and TRBJ1-1, the CDR3 gives the full variable domain: GAGVSQSPSNKVTEKGKDVELRCDPISGHTALYWYRQSLGQGLEFLIYFQGNSAPDKSGLPSDRFSAERTGGSVSTLTIQRTQQEDSAVYLCASSLVRGRTEAFFGQGTRLTVV.

A note on this clone: The same CDR3 also results from other DNA sequences found in this sample. V is TRBV5-1 and J is TRBJ1-3, with D uncertain. Germline V gene data show CDR1 as SGHRS and CDR2 as YFSETQ. V was shortened by 0 bases and J by 4 bases, with 8 bases between the two germline ends. CDR3 length: 14 amino acids. CDR3 nucleotide sequence: TGCGCCAGCAGCTTGGGGACTCCCGGAAACACCATATATTTT. Translating gives CASSLGTPGNTIYF.

This clone is a singleton in its sample. This chain connects TRBV6-5 to TRBJ1-1, with a weak D call TRBD1 (6 bases). The CDR3 has 14 amino acids. The germline gives CDR1 MNHEY, CDR2 SVGAGI. V lost 6 bases to trimming and J lost 5 bases, with 16 bases between them. The CDR3 coding sequence is TGTGCCAGCAGCACTGAAGGGGGTGTAACTGAAGCTTTCTTT. Amino acids: CASSTEGGVTEAFF.

The CDR3 here is CASSTTSVAQQTQYF. CDR3 sequence (DNA): TGCGCCAGCAGCACGACTAGCGTCGCGCAACAGACCCAGTACTTC. J is TRBJ2-5 and V is TRBV5-1, with TRBD2 matching over 8 bases. The length of the CDR3 is 15 residues. Looked up from germline, CDR1 is SGHRS and CDR2 is YFSETQ. Germline trimming cut 4 bases from V and 6 bases from J; bases unmatched to any gene: 11.

This chain connects TRBV19 to TRBJ2-7, with TRBD2 matching over 7 bases. CDR1 and CDR2 from the germline V gene are LNHDA and SQIVND (reference sequence). The junction had 4 bases not matched to a gene; V was cut back by 8 bases and J by 0 bases. This CDR3 region has 13 residues. Here the CDR3 reads CASRLASSYEQYF. DNA for the CDR3: TGTGCCAGTCGACTAGCCAGCTCCTACGAGCAGTACTTC.